Presented here are 2 T cell receptor beta chains from one specimen sequenced in a study of cytomegalovirus exposure and HLA in healthy donors. The PCR used 60 Vbeta and 13 Jbeta primers. TCRdb keeps only in-frame clones here, not all; method: immunoSEQ multiplex PCR. The sample shows about 170,000 clones, just over 75% of them seen only once. Sequenced sample: PBMCs. The receptor source for this set is a woman aged 25 to 39 in good health and CMV-seropositive.

V is TRBV29-1 and J is TRBJ1-1, with TRBD1 matching 9 bases. V lost 5 bases to trimming and J lost 2 bases; unmatched junction nucleotides: 3. Germline assignment: CDR1 SQVTM and CDR2 ANQGSEA. The CDR3 spans 13 residues. The CDR3 nucleotides read TGCAGCGTTAAGACAGGGGGAAACACTGAAGCTTTCTTT. Translated, it gives CSVKTGGNTEAFF. Filled out from reference TRBV29-1 and TRBJ1-1, the complete variable domain reads SAVISQKPSRDICQRGTSLTIQCQVDSQVTMMFWYRQQPGQSLTLIATANQGSEATYESGFVIDKFPISRPNLTFSTLTVSNMSPEDSSIYLCSVKTGGNTEAFFGQGTRLTVV.

V usage is TRBV9 and J usage is TRBJ2-2; no clear D. Germline V gene data show CDR1 as SGDLS and CDR2 as YYNGEE. The CDR3 loop spans 14 amino acids. V lost 3 bases and J 2 bases, leaving 8 bases between the germline ends. The CDR3 protein is CASSGTPNTGELFF. CDR3 nucleotide sequence: TGTGCCAGCAGCGGAACACCTAACACCGGGGAGCTGTTTTTT.